These 7 T cell receptor beta chains were all obtained from the same sample, sequenced in a study of regulatory T cells in long-lasting Graves disease. Assembly of TCR beta libraries relied on iRepertoire HTBI primers together with Arm-PCR of CDR3 regions. TCRdb reprocessed the multiplex PCR reads via MiXCR and lists one record per CDR3 protein. The table has 350,000 to 550,000 distinct CDR3 sequences, 15% seen once. Time point meaning: newly diagnosed GD, antithyroid drugs for less than 3 months. The TCR library used RNA extracted from PBMCs. Another study also made use of these data, one on T cells in Graves' hyperthyroidism and ophthalmopathy.

The specimen was peripheral blood mononuclear cells (PBMCs), collected at new diagnosis, from a patient treated with antithyroid drugs. These receptors were collected from a woman aged 25 to 39 with Graves disease.

Ten or more counts support this clonotype. The V and J genes are TRBV29-1 and TRBJ1-1; D is possibly TRBD1 (6 bases). Per the germline V gene, CDR1 is SQVTM and CDR2 is ANQGSEA. The germline V and J ends were trimmed by 6 bases and 6 bases, with 14 bases remaining between them. The CDR3 length is 12 residues. The CDR3 spells CSVAGQTPEAFF. DNA for the CDR3: TGCAGCGTAGCTGGACAGACCCCTGAAGCTTTCTTT.

The V gene is TRBV6-2 or TRBV6-3, the J gene TRBJ1-1; D gene unclear. Germline V gene lookup returns CDR1 MNHEY and CDR2 SVGEGT. Trimming removed 5 bases from V and 2 bases from J, with 12 bases in between. The CDR3 sequence is 14 residues long. The CDR3 DNA reads as TGTGCCAGCAGTGAAGTTGCCGGAAACACTGAAGCTTTCTTT. Translation gives CASSEVAGNTEAFF.

This clonotype was picked up a small number of times. The CDR3 here is CASTRTMTYEQYF. Here the CDR3 DNA reads TGTGCCAGCACCCGGACCATGACCTACGAGCAGTACTTC. This chain uses TRBV6-2 or TRBV6-3 with TRBJ2-7; D remains unclear. V was cut by 7 bases and J by 2 bases, with 12 bases left in between. Germline CDR1 reads MNHEY; CDR2 reads SVGEGT. This CDR3 has 13 amino acids.

The table lists this clonotype with many counts. The gene calls are TRBV2 and TRBJ2-7; 9 bases are shared with TRBD1. V lost 6 bases, J lost 6 bases, and 6 bases stayed unmatched. The CDR3 spans 13 residues. Germline V CDR1 and CDR2: SNHLY, FYNNEI. The CDR3 coding sequence is TGTGCCAGCAGGGGACAGGGAGGCTCCGAGCAGTACTTC. Encoded protein: CASRGQGGSEQYF.

This clonotype was seen ten or more times. V gene TRBV6-5 combines with J gene TRBJ2-1; unclear D gene. Trimming pared 4 bases from V and 0 bases from J, leaving 10 bases between. The CDR3 is 15 residues long. Germline V gene sequence: CDR1 MNHEY, CDR2 SVGAGI. The DNA of the CDR3 is TGTGCCAGCAGTTGGGGATTTAGCTCCTACAATGAGCAGTTCTTC. Amino acid sequence: CASSWGFSSYNEQFF.

At least ten counts were recorded for this clonotype. The J gene is TRBJ2-3, the V gene TRBV11-3; D unclear. Germline assignment: CDR1 SGHNT and CDR2 YENEEA. Between the trimmed V and J ends, which lost 2 bases and 2 bases, there was a span of 5 bases. CDR3 length equals 13 residues. The CDR3 protein is CASSLRDTDTQYF. CDR3 DNA: TGTGCCAGCAGCTTAAGAGACACAGATACGCAGTATTTT. The full variable domain, with the rest looked up from reference TRBV11-3 and TRBJ2-3, is EAGVVQSPRYKIIEKKQPVAFWCNPISGHNTLYWYLQNLGQGPELLIRYENEEAVDDSQLPKDRFSAERLKGVDSTLKIQPAELGDSAVYLCASSLRDTDTQYFGPGTRLTVL.

With regard to this clonotype: This could be a read error, since a much larger clone is one nucleotide away. V is TRBV30 and J is TRBJ2-1; no definite D call. The CDR3 covers 12 residues. V shed 1 base and J shed 13 bases, with 14 bases lying between them. Germline V CDR1 and CDR2: GTSNPN, SVGIG (reference sequence). The CDR3 bases are TGTGCCTGGAGTGCAGCCCAAGAGACCCAGTTCTTC. This gives the protein CAWSAAQETQFF. The full variable domain, in which reference TRBV30 and TRBJ2-1 provide the parts outside the CDR3, is SQTIHQWPATLVQPVGSPLSLECTVEGTSNPNLYWYRQAAGRGLQLLFYSVGIGQISSEVPQNLSASRPQDRQFILSSKKLLLSDSGFYLCAWSAAQETQFFGPGTRLTVL.